The 15 T cell receptor beta chains reported below all come from one sample, sequenced in a study of OX40 agonist ivuxolimab in advanced cancers. Sequenced by immunoSEQ multiplex PCR; TCRdb stores in-frame clones only, minus some. The sample has tens of thousands of clones, roughly 80% seen once; the top ten hold over 2%. The sequenced sample was CD4+ or CD8+ T cells sorted from blood, obtained in a trial of the OX40 agonist ivuxolimab. These receptors came from an adult with an advanced solid tumor such as melanoma, head and neck, liver or kidney cancer.

In nucleotides, the CDR3 is TGTGCCAGCAGCCAAGTTGGTTCATCAGGGACGATGGGCGGCTACACCTTC. Translation gives CASSQVGSSGTMGGYTF. The chain carries TRBV4-2 and TRBJ1-2; tentative D call: TRBD1 (5 bases). Germline values: CDR1 LGHNA, CDR2 YNFKEQ. The V and J ends lost 1 base and 8 bases respectively, with 23 bases between them. CDR3 length: 17 amino acids.

The chain combines TRBV11-2 with TRBJ2-2; 10 positions agree with TRBD2. V trimming: 2 bases; J trimming: 1 base; junction bases outside the gene matches: 7. The CDR3 consists of 18 residues. Germline lookup yields CDR1 SGHAT and CDR2 FQNNGV. This CDR3 is CASSLNLASGRNTGELFF. The CDR3 DNA follows: TGTGCCAGCAGCTTAAATTTAGCTAGCGGGAGGAACACCGGGGAGCTGTTTTTT. Complete variable domain (other parts from reference TRBV11-2 and TRBJ2-2): EAGVAQSPRYKIIEKRQSVAFWCNPISGHATLYWYQQILGQGPKLLIQFQNNGVVDDSQLPKDRFSAERLKGVDSTLKIQPAKLEDSAVYLCASSLNLASGRNTGELFFGEGSRLTVL.

The chain carries TRBV6-5 and TRBJ1-5, with D possibly being TRBD1 (5 bases). Per the germline V gene, CDR1 is MNHEY and CDR2 is SVGAGI. CDR3 length: 13 amino acids. The V and J ends lost 5 bases and 8 bases respectively, with 13 bases between them. The CDR3 loop is CASSGERGKPQHF. The CDR3 nucleotides read TGTGCCAGCAGTGGAGAACGGGGGAAGCCCCAGCATTTT.

The rearrangement joins TRBV4-1 to TRBJ1-1, with a tentative D call TRBD1 (6 bases). Germline CDR1 MGHRA, CDR2 YSYEKL. The germline V and J ends were trimmed by 1 base and 7 bases, with 16 bases remaining between them. The length of the CDR3 is 15 residues. The CDR3 reads CASSQAPPGAREAFF. CDR3 DNA sequence: TGCGCCAGCAGCCAAGCCCCCCCAGGGGCCCGTGAAGCTTTCTTT.

The rearrangement uses TRBV29-1 and TRBJ1-2; D remains unclear. Germline CDR1 SQVTM, CDR2 ANQGSEA. The CDR3 is made up of 12 amino acids. V dropped 3 bases and J dropped 2 bases, with 7 bases sitting between them. The CDR3 sequence is CSVEGNNYGYTF. The CDR3 region has the DNA TGCAGCGTTGAGGGGAACAACTATGGCTACACCTTC.

The J gene is TRBJ2-7, the V gene TRBV18; a possible D gene is TRBD1 (6 bases). This CDR3 comprises 15 residues. Trimming took 5 bases from V and 0 from J, leaving 14 bases between them. CDR1 and CDR2 (germline): KGHSH, LQKENI. The CDR3 here is CASSTQQGSSYEQYF. The CDR3 nucleotides are TGTGCCAGCTCAACCCAGCAGGGGAGCTCCTACGAGCAGTACTTC.

The V call is TRBV19, the J call TRBJ2-3; D might be TRBD1 (6 bases). This CDR3 contains 16 residues. V was cut by 0 bases and J by 5 bases, with 15 bases left in between. CDR1 and CDR2 from the germline V gene are LNHDA and SQIVND (reference sequence). CDR3 bases: TGTGCCAGTAGTATAGAGGCGGCAGGGGTTAGAGATACGCAGTATTTT. It yields the protein CASSIEAAGVRDTQYF.

This chain joins TRBV19 and TRBJ2-5, with 7 bases that match TRBD2. The closer fit of TRBJ2-7 to the DNA end suggests the J call may be wrong. The CDR3 contains 15 residues. CDR1 is LNHDA, CDR2 SQIVND, per germline (reference sequence). The CDR3 reads CASSIMLAASYEQYF. For the CDR3, the DNA is TGTGCCAGTAGTATAATGCTAGCGGCCTCCTACGAGCAGTACTTC.

The chain combines TRBV19 with TRBJ2-6; D is unresolved. V was clipped by 11 bases and J by 0 bases, with 14 bases between them. Germline V gene lookup returns CDR1 LNHDA and CDR2 SQIVND (reference sequence). The CDR3 extends over 15 amino acids. CDR3 nucleotide sequence: TGTGCCGGATCCTCCGCGAGCTCTGGGGCCAACGTCCTGACTTTC. Residues: CAGSSASSGANVLTF.

The chain combines TRBV2 with TRBJ1-2; possible D gene TRBD1, 5 bases. V was cut by 3 bases and J by 8 bases, with 19 bases left in between. The length of the CDR3 is 15 residues. CDR1 SNHLY and CDR2 FYNNEI come from the germline V gene. CDR3 protein: CASSEGPDPGFGYTF. CDR3 bases: TGTGCCAGCAGTGAGGGGCCAGACCCCGGGTTCGGCTACACCTTC.

The rearrangement links TRBV11-2 to TRBJ2-6, with TRBD1 matching over 7 bases. This CDR3 comprises 15 residues. Germline CDR1 is SGHAT and CDR2 is FQNNGV. V shed 4 bases and J 3 bases; nucleotides not matched to a gene: 3. The CDR3 spells CASSSGGIGANVLTF. CDR3 nucleotides: TGTGCCAGCAGCTCAGGGGGAATTGGGGCCAACGTCCTGACTTTC.

CDR3 residues: CASLRGTAYGYTF. CDR3 bases: TGTGCCAGCCTTAGGGGAACGGCCTATGGCTACACCTTC. This chain uses TRBV6-5 with TRBJ1-2, with D maybe TRBD1 (5 bases). Trimming took 8 bases from V and 4 from J, leaving 14 bases between them. CDR1 MNHEY and CDR2 SVGAGI come from the germline V gene. The CDR3 runs to 13 residues.

In its sample, this clone was seen once. The chain recombines TRBV7-9 with TRBJ2-1, with D unresolved. Germline V CDR1 and CDR2: SEHNR, FQNEAQ (reference sequence). Trimming shortened V by 4 bases and J by 8 bases, and 9 bases separated the two germline ends. The CDR3 totals 12 residues. The CDR3 here is CASSSPGYEQFF. The CDR3 DNA reads TGTGCCAGCAGCTCACCCGGGTATGAGCAGTTCTTC. Together with reference TRBV7-9 and TRBJ2-1, the CDR3 gives the full variable domain: DTGVSQNPRHKITKRGQNVTFRCDPISEHNRLYWYRQTLGQGPEFLTYFQNEAQLEKSRLLSDRFSAERPKGSFSTLEIQRTEQGDSAMYLCASSSPGYEQFFGPGTRLTVL.

This clone was counted only a few times. This chain uses TRBV7-2 with TRBJ1-5; D ambiguous. V lost 5 bases to trimming and J lost 1 base, with 9 bases between them. CDR1 is SGHTA, CDR2 FQGNSA, per germline. The CDR3 sequence is 14 residues long. The CDR3, as DNA: TGTGCCAGCAGCCCAGAGTGGAGCAATCAGCCCCAGCATTTT. This sequence encodes CASSPEWSNQPQHF. Combining the CDR3 with reference TRBV7-2 and TRBJ1-5 gives the whole variable domain GAGVSQSPSNKVTEKGKDVELRCDPISGHTALYWYRQSLGQGLEFLIYFQGNSAPDKSGLPSDRFSAERTGGSVSTLTIQRTQQEDSAVYLCASSPEWSNQPQHFGDGTRLSIL.

This rearrangement joins TRBV10-3 to TRBJ1-3; D might be TRBD1 (5 bases). The V gene lost 7 bases and the J gene lost 3 bases, with 13 bases spanning the gap. This CDR3 contains 14 residues. CDR1 and CDR2 (germline): ENHRY, SYGVKD. The CDR3 protein is CAITAGGYGNTIYF. In nucleotides, the CDR3 is TGTGCCATCACAGCGGGGGGGTATGGAAACACCATATATTTT.